Below are 17 T cell receptor beta chains sequenced from a single sample in a study of tissue T cells after allogeneic stem cell transplantation. Time point of the sample: mouse harvest day 14 after allogeneic transplant. Mouse grafts combined 10^7 T-cell-depleted bone marrow cells with 10^6 splenic CD5+ T cells. Clones were read by immunoSEQ multiplex PCR, and TCRdb kept only the in-frame ones, dropping some. Of over 7,000 clones listed, around a third are singletons. The specimen was skin. All receptors derive from a female BALB/c mouse given C57BL/6 T cells with graft-versus-host disease after an allogeneic hematopoietic cell transplant.

Comment on this clone: Mouse gene names apply. Here the CDR3 reads CASSRTGVSYEQYF. Incomplete CDR3 DNA: TGTGCCAGCAGTAGGACTGGGGTCTCCTATGAACAGTAC. The chain combines TRBV19 with TRBJ2-7; TRBD2 aligns across 9 bases. The read finishes 1 residue shy of the CDR3 end, and the germline J gene is used to complete it. The trim removed 3 bases at V and 0 bases at J, leaving 1 base unmatched. Germline V gene lookup returns CDR1 FNHDT and CDR2 SITEND (reference sequence). CDR3 length: 14 amino acids.

Comments on this clone: All gene names here are mouse names. The read ends 1 residue before the CDR3 terminus; that terminus is restored from the germline J gene. This sequence joins TRBV26 and TRBJ2-3, with 9 bases aligning to TRBD2. The length of the CDR3 is 16 residues. Trimming cost V 0 bases and J 6 bases; bases outside gene matches: 7. In germline, CDR1 is KGHPV, CDR2 FQNQEV (reference sequence). The CDR3 region is CASSLSTGLGTETLYF. The DNA read from the CDR3 is TGTGCCAGCAGTCTGTCGACAGGACTGGGGACGGAAACGCTGTAT.

Notes on this clone: The genes are named according to mouse. The read finishes 1 residue shy of the CDR3 end, and the germline J gene is used to complete it. V gene TRBV30 combines with J gene TRBJ2-5; D is possibly TRBD1 or TRBD2 (5 bases each). Trimming pared 3 bases from V and 0 bases from J, leaving 10 bases between. The CDR3 sequence is 14 residues long. The germline gives CDR1 SQVVS, CDR2 ANEGSEA. This CDR3 reads CSSRGRDNQDTQYF. Partial CDR3 DNA: TGTAGTTCTAGGGGCCGGGACAACCAAGACACCCAGTAC.

In this sample, this clone turned up once. Germline and genes here are mouse. The DNA ends 1 residue before the CDR3 does, and the rest of the CDR3 is filled in from the germline J gene. The V gene is TRBV26, the J gene TRBJ2-4; 9 nucleotides match TRBD2. The V gene end was trimmed by 3 bases and the J gene end by 0 bases; junction bases not matched to a gene: 4. Germline assignment: CDR1 KGHPV and CDR2 FQNQEV (reference sequence). This CDR3 comprises 16 residues. The sequenced part of the CDR3 DNA is TGTGCCAGCAGTCTTTGGGGGGGCGCTAGTCAAAACACCTTGTAC. Translated: CASSLWGGASQNTLY. The complete CDR3 protein is CASSLWGGASQNTLYF.

This clone occurred a few times. These gene names are mouse names. The read finishes 1 residue shy of the CDR3 end, and the germline J gene is used to complete it. J is TRBJ1-1 and V is TRBV26, with D unresolved. Germline CDR1 and CDR2: KGHPV and FQNQEV (reference sequence). CDR3 length: 12 residues. The ends were cut back, 2 bases at V and 7 bases at J, with 8 bases in the middle. Incomplete CDR3 DNA: TGTGCCAGCAGTCTGCATAGACGAGAAGTCTTC. Translating it yields CASSLHRREVF. The whole CDR3 sequence is CASSLHRREVFF.

Turning to this clone: The gene names given are mouse names. The CDR3 end lies 1 residue beyond the end of the read and is filled in from the germline J gene. The chain combines TRBV24 with TRBJ1-5, with 12 bases matching TRBD1. Trimming removed 0 bases from V and 5 bases from J; junction bases left unmatched: 8. Germline V lookup: CDR1 KGHTA, CDR2 FRNEEI. The CDR3 runs 18 residues. The DNA read from the CDR3 is TGTGCCAGCAGTCTGTATGAGGGACAGGGGGCGGAGGACCAGGCTCCGCTT. Protein: CASSLYEGQGAEDQAPL. The entire CDR3 is CASSLYEGQGAEDQAPLF.

By its share, this clone is medium-sized (0.01 to 0.1%). Gene names denote mouse genes. The read ends 1 residue shy of where the CDR3 ends; the end is completed using the germline J gene. The chain has TRBV26 and TRBJ2-3, with 8 bases aligning to TRBD1. V shed 5 bases, J shed 0 bases, and the junction held 1 base outside the gene matches. CDR1 is KGHPV and CDR2 is FQNQEV in the germline V gene (reference sequence). The CDR3 sequence is 14 residues long. Partial CDR3 DNA: TGTGCCAGCAGTTCAGGGGGCAGTGCAGAAACGCTGTAT. It is translated as CASSSGGSAETLY. The full CDR3 protein reads CASSSGGSAETLYF.

Remarks on this clone: The listed genes are named as in mouse. The sequence runs out 1 residue before the end of the CDR3; the remainder is reconstructed from the germline J gene. The chain recombines TRBV19 with TRBJ2-4, with 10 bases aligning to TRBD2. After removal of 3 bases from V and 0 bases from J, the junction contained 1 base not matched to a gene. The V gene's germline CDR1 is FNHDT and CDR2 SITEND (reference sequence). CDR3 length: 15 amino acids. This chain's CDR3 is CASSRLGGSQNTLYF. The CDR3 bases that were read are TGTGCCAGCAGTAGACTGGGGGGTAGTCAAAACACCTTGTAC.

As concerns this clone: Germline and genes: mouse. The CDR3 goes on 1 residue after the read ends, and that part is filled in from the germline J gene. V is TRBV19 and J is TRBJ2-7, with 11 bases lining up with TRBD2. The CDR3 loop spans 14 amino acids. Germline CDR1 and CDR2: FNHDT and SITEND (reference sequence). Germline trimming cut 3 bases from V and 7 bases from J; bases unmatched to any gene: 6. Partial CDR3 DNA: TGTGCCAGCAGTAACTGGGGGGGCGTGAGGGAACAGTAC. This encodes CASSNWGGVREQY. The whole CDR3 is CASSNWGGVREQYF.

With regard to this clone: Gene names denote mouse genes. The CDR3 end is not reached by the read, which stops 1 residue before it; the germline J gene fills it in. The chain is built from TRBV23 and TRBJ2-4. The CDR3 runs 14 residues. Germline CDR1 and CDR2: KGHTA and FQNQQP. CDR3 region: CSSSPGGGQNTLYF. The CDR3 bases that were read are TGCTCCAGCAGTCCCGGGGGAGGTCAAAACACCTTGTAC. Based on the CDR3 plus reference TRBV23 and TRBJ2-4, the full variable domain is DAAVTQKPRYLIKMKGQEAEMKCIPEKGHTAVFWYQQKQSKELKFLIYFQNQQPLDQIDMVKERFSAVCPSSSLCSLGIRTCEAEDSALYLCSSSPGGGQNTLYFGAGTRLSVL.

By proportion, this clone is medium-sized (0.01 to 0.1%). Each gene name is a mouse one. Read coverage stops 1 residue before the CDR3 terminus; the germline J gene supplies the remainder. V usage is TRBV16 and J usage is TRBJ1-4; D remains ambiguous. Germline CDR1 is SGHSA and CDR2 is FRNQAP. There are 14 residues in the CDR3. V was shortened by 0 bases and J by 0 bases, with 2 bases between the two germline ends. The CDR3 protein is CASSLEVSNERLFF. The CDR3 bases that were read are TGTGCAAGCAGCTTAGAAGTTTCCAACGAAAGATTATTT. The full variable domain, rest sourced from reference TRBV16 and TRBJ1-4, is NAGVIQTPRHKVTGKGQEATLWCEPISGHSAVFWYRQTIVQGLEFLTYFRNQAPIDDSGMPKERFSAQMPNQSHSTLKIQSTQPQDSAVYLCASSLEVSNERLFFGHGTKLSVL.

Comments on this clone: Mouse gene names apply. Read coverage stops 1 residue before the CDR3 terminus; the germline J gene supplies the remainder. This rearrangement joins TRBV3 to TRBJ2-5; 11 positions agree with TRBD2. With 5 bases clipped from V and 6 bases from J, the junction kept 4 bases outside the gene matches. Germline V CDR1 and CDR2: SNHLY, FYNGKV (reference sequence). The CDR3 runs 14 residues. Here the CDR3 reads CASSPNWGGDTQYF. The part of the CDR3 DNA that was read is TGTGCCAGCAGCCCCAACTGGGGGGGCGACACCCAGTAC. Variable domain in full (rest from reference TRBV3 and TRBJ2-5): GPKVLQIPSHQIIDMGQMVTLNCDPVSNHLYFYWYKQILGQQMEFLVNFYNGKVMEKSKLFKDQFSVERPDGSYFTLKIQPTALEDSAVYFCASSPNWGGDTQYFGPGTRLLVL.

Note on this clone: Gene names are mouse gene names. The read halts 1 residue ahead of the CDR3 end, with the missing end drawn from the germline J gene. The chain uses TRBV12-2 and TRBJ2-5; possibly TRBD1 for D (5 bases). Trimming left V 2 bases short and J 4 bases short, with 9 bases between. CDR3 size: 13 residues. CDR1 and CDR2 from the germline V gene are SGHLS and HYDKME. CDR3 bases read: TGTGCCAGCTCTCGGCAGGGTGAAGACACCCAGTAC. Protein sequence: CASSRQGEDTQY. The full CDR3 reads CASSRQGEDTQYF.

Concerning this clone itself: Mouse names are used for the genes. With the read ending 1 residue before the CDR3 end, the germline J gene is used to fill in that end. The V and J genes are TRBV26 and TRBJ2-7; D is ambiguous. The CDR3 is 12 amino acids. Germline lookup yields CDR1 KGHPV and CDR2 FQNQEV (reference sequence). V lost 2 bases to trimming and J lost 3 bases, with 5 bases between them. CDR3 sequence: CASSLDNYEQYF. The CDR3 DNA, read in part, is TGTGCCAGCAGTCTGGACAACTATGAACAGTAC.

In regard to this clone: The gene names here belong to mouse. The read finishes 1 residue shy of the CDR3 end, and the germline J gene is used to complete it. The J gene is TRBJ2-5, the V gene TRBV5, with TRBD2 matching over 10 bases. CDR3 length: 13 amino acids. Germline CDR1 LGHNA, CDR2 YNLKQL (reference sequence). The J segment lost 10 bases and the V segment lost 0 bases, leaving 1 base of the junction unmatched. Here the CDR3 reads CASSQDWGGSQYF. CDR3 DNA, as far as it was read: TGTGCCAGCAGCCAAGACTGGGGGGGCTCCCAGTAC.

As for this clone: Mouse germline and gene names are used. The CDR3 end lies 1 residue beyond the end of the read and is filled in from the germline J gene. This chain joins TRBV13-1 and TRBJ1-1, with unresolved D. Germline CDR1 NSHNY, CDR2 SYGAGN. V was trimmed by 1 base and J by 5 bases, leaving 6 bases between them. The CDR3 consists of 12 residues. The chain's CDR3 is CASSDWRTEVFF. The covered CDR3 bases are TGTGCCAGCAGTGATTGGCGGACAGAAGTCTTC.

In the case of this clone: Mouse gene names apply. The observed sequence ends 1 residue before the CDR3 terminus, with the missing tail filled in from the germline J gene. The genes are TRBV23 and TRBJ2-7; TRBD2, the table's D call, lacks a check against the DNA. Germline V gene data show CDR1 as KGHTA and CDR2 as FQNQQP. The CDR3 is 15 residues long. CDR3 loop: CSSSQSSWVSYEQYF. Incomplete CDR3 DNA: TGCTCCAGCAGTCAATCAAGCTGGGTCTCCTATGAACAGTAC.